The 26 T cell receptor beta chains below were found in one sample sequenced in a study of cytotoxic CD8 clonotypes in ibrutinib-treated CLL. TCRdb keeps only in-frame clones here, not all; method: immunoSEQ multiplex PCR. The sample records more than 300,000 clones, more than 65% being singletons. The sample consisted of PBMCs, taken before ibrutinib treatment. Receptors were obtained from a human donor with chronic lymphocytic leukemia.

The CDR3: CASSNDQSGANVLTF. Written as DNA, the CDR3 is TGTGCCAGCAGCAACGACCAGTCTGGGGCCAACGTCCTGACTTTC. V is TRBV25-1 and J is TRBJ2-6; D is ambiguous. Per the germline V gene, CDR1 is MGHDK and CDR2 is SYGVNS. V was pared by 6 bases and J by 1 base, with 10 bases between. CDR3 length: 15 residues.

The chain combines TRBV6-5 with TRBJ2-7; TRBD1 matches at 8 bases. The ends lost 2 bases at V and 4 bases at J; junction bases unmatched: 7. The CDR3 sequence is 15 residues long. Per germline, CDR1 MNHEY and CDR2 SVGAGI. The CDR3 sequence: CASSYHWTGLYEQYF. CDR3 DNA sequence: TGTGCCAGCAGTTACCACTGGACAGGGTTGTACGAGCAGTACTTC.

V is TRBV6-1 and J is TRBJ1-1; 7 bases are a match to TRBD1. The CDR3 is made up of 13 amino acids. The junction had 9 bases not matched to a gene; V was cut back by 8 bases and J by 6 bases. Germline V gene sequence: CDR1 MNHNS, CDR2 SASEGT. CDR3 amino acids: CASGQETDSEAFF. The CDR3 coding sequence is TGTGCCAGCGGACAGGAAACGGATTCTGAAGCTTTCTTT.

Turning to this clone: Relative to the germline gene, one junction end is altered; a read error may explain this. The rearrangement links TRBV18 to TRBJ2-5, with 16 bases aligning to TRBD2. The germline V gene encodes CDR1 KGHSH and CDR2 LQKENI. This CDR3 spans 18 amino acids. DNA of the CDR3: TGTGCCAGCACACCTGGGACTAGCGGGAGGGGTCCTCAAGAGACCCAGTACTTC. It codes for CASTPGTSGRGPQETQYF.

The V call is TRBV25-1, the J call TRBJ2-1; D is tentatively TRBD1 or TRBD2 (5 bases each). This CDR3 has 13 residues. The germline CDR1 and CDR2 sequences are MGHDK and SYGVNS. With 7 bases removed from V and 7 bases from J, the gap between germline ends came to 14 bases. CDR3 protein: CASTPGTGNEQFF. CDR3 in DNA: TGTGCCAGCACCCCCGGGACCGGGAATGAGCAGTTCTTC.

This clone occurred a few times. The chain uses TRBV6-4 and TRBJ1-2; TRBD1 might be the D (6 bases). Per the germline V gene, CDR1 is MRHNA and CDR2 is SNTAGT. CDR3 size: 13 residues. Trimming stripped 4 bases from V and 2 bases from J, with 8 bases between. DNA of the CDR3: TGTGCCAGCAGTGGCACAGGGAACTATGGCTACACCTTC. Amino acid sequence: CASSGTGNYGYTF.

The rearrangement joins TRBV4-3 to TRBJ1-2; tentative D call: TRBD1 (5 bases). The germline V and J ends were trimmed by 2 bases and 6 bases, with 19 bases remaining between them. Germline CDR1 is LGHNA and CDR2 is YSLEER. The CDR3 is made up of 16 amino acids. CDR3: CASSQNPSAGLNGYTF. The CDR3 DNA is TGCGCCAGCAGCCAAAATCCCTCTGCAGGGTTGAATGGCTACACCTTC.

The genes are TRBV7-2 and TRBJ1-5; TRBD1 is a possible D gene (6 bases). Germline CDR1 SGHTA, CDR2 FQGNSA. The CDR3 is 15 amino acids. The germline V and J ends were trimmed by 2 bases and 3 bases, with 11 bases remaining between them. In nucleotides, the CDR3 is TGTGCCAGCAGCTTATCAAGGGGGAACAATCAGCCCCAGCATTTT. It is translated as CASSLSRGNNQPQHF. Drawing the rest from reference TRBV7-2 and TRBJ1-5, the complete variable domain is GAGVSQSPSNKVTEKGKDVELRCDPISGHTALYWYRQSLGQGLEFLIYFQGNSAPDKSGLPSDRFSAERTGGSVSTLTIQRTQQEDSAVYLCASSLSRGNNQPQHFGDGTRLSIL.

With regard to this clone: Other DNA sequences in this specimen translate into the identical CDR3. This chain links TRBV27 with TRBJ1-1, with D unclear. CDR1 and CDR2 (germline): MNHEY, SMNVEV (reference sequence). The V end lost 0 bases, the J end lost 4 bases, and 6 bases lay between the germline ends. The CDR3 has 13 residues. The DNA for the CDR3 is TGTGCCAGCAGTTTATCCGATGGCACTGAAGCTTTCTTT. Translation: CASSLSDGTEAFF.

This chain joins TRBV2 and TRBJ2-7; possible D gene TRBD2, 5 bases. Trimming cost V 2 bases and J 3 bases, with 5 bases left between them. This CDR3 has 12 amino acids. Germline CDR1 reads SNHLY; CDR2 reads FYNNEI. The CDR3 DNA sequence: TGTGCCAGCAGTGAACGGGGCTACGAGCAGTACTTC. It is translated as CASSERGYEQYF.

This rearrangement joins TRBV25-1 to TRBJ2-5; D may correspond to TRBD1 or TRBD2 (5 bases each). The V end was cut by 1 base, the J end by 2 bases, with 11 bases between. The CDR3 length is 15 residues. Germline V gene lookup returns CDR1 MGHDK and CDR2 SYGVNS. CDR3 loop: CASSELSRGQETQYF. CDR3 nucleotide sequence: TGTGCCAGCAGTGAATTATCGAGGGGTCAAGAGACCCAGTACTTC.

The sample holds one count of this clone. V gene TRBV5-1 combines with J gene TRBJ2-7; D gene ambiguous. The V end lost 7 bases, the J end lost 4 bases, and 0 bases lay between the germline ends. This CDR3 contains 8 residues. CDR1 is SGHRS, CDR2 YFSETQ, per germline. The CDR3 bases are TGCGCCAGCTACGAGCAGTACTTC. This translates into CASYEQYF. Looking up the rest from reference TRBV5-1 and TRBJ2-7 gives the full variable domain: KAGVTQTPRYLIKTRGQQVTLSCSPISGHRSVSWYQQTPGQGLQFLFEYFSETQRNKGNFPGRFSGRQFSNSRSEMNVSTLELGDSALYLCASYEQYFGPGTRLTVT.

The rearrangement uses TRBV5-1 and TRBJ2-5, with TRBD2 identical over 10 bases. Trimming took 4 bases from V and 4 from J; bases not matched to a gene: 4. CDR3 length equals 14 residues. The germline V gene encodes CDR1 SGHRS and CDR2 YFSETQ. Here the CDR3 reads CASSPRLAGETQYF. CDR3 bases: TGCGCCAGCAGCCCGAGACTAGCGGGAGAGACCCAGTACTTC. Using reference TRBV5-1 and TRBJ2-5 for the parts outside the CDR3, the full variable domain is KAGVTQTPRYLIKTRGQQVTLSCSPISGHRSVSWYQQTPGQGLQFLFEYFSETQRNKGNFPGRFSGRQFSNSRSEMNVSTLELGDSALYLCASSPRLAGETQYFGPGTRLLVL.

The rearrangement uses TRBV29-1 and TRBJ2-7, with D perhaps matching TRBD2 (5 bases). CDR1 SQVTM and CDR2 ANQGSEA come from the germline V gene. V lost 7 bases and J 0 bases, leaving 13 bases between the germline ends. This CDR3 region has 13 residues. This chain's CDR3 is CSARERNSYEQYF. For the CDR3, the DNA is TGCAGCGCGCGCGAGCGGAACTCCTACGAGCAGTACTTC.

The chain recombines TRBV10-3 with TRBJ2-3; the D gene is possibly TRBD2 (6 bases). Germline V gives CDR1 ENHRY, CDR2 SYGVKD. This CDR3 has 14 residues. V was shortened by 11 bases and J by 0 bases, with 15 bases between the two germline ends. For the CDR3, the DNA is TGTGCCGTCGGGGGAGCGGAGAGCACAGATACGCAGTATTTT. Residues: CAVGGAESTDTQYF.

This sequence joins TRBV4-1 and TRBJ2-7; 10 nucleotides agree with TRBD2. Germline V lookup: CDR1 MGHRA, CDR2 YSYEKL. V trimming: 1 base; J trimming: 3 bases; junction bases outside the gene matches: 3. CDR3 size: 15 residues. The CDR3, as DNA: TGCGCCAGCAGCCAAGCCTCTAGCGGGAGCTACGAGCAGTACTTC. As protein: CASSQASSGSYEQYF.

J is TRBJ2-7 and V is TRBV28; D uncertain. CDR1 is MDHEN and CDR2 is SYDVKM in the germline V gene. The CDR3 contains 16 residues. The ends were cut back, 6 bases at V and 0 bases at J, with 18 bases in the middle. CDR3 protein: CASSPRLTGSSYEQYF. The CDR3 DNA follows: TGTGCCAGCAGCCCCCGTCTCACCGGAAGCTCCTACGAGCAGTACTTC.

The rearrangement links TRBV6-4 to TRBJ2-3, with D perhaps TRBD2 (6 bases). CDR1 MRHNA and CDR2 SNTAGT come from the germline V gene. This CDR3 has 15 residues. The V and J ends lost 6 bases and 3 bases respectively, with 16 bases between them. The CDR3 sequence: CASSGGEWGTDTQYF. CDR3 bases: TGTGCCAGCAGCGGGGGAGAGTGGGGGACAGATACGCAGTATTTT.

The rearrangement joins TRBV11-1 to TRBJ2-1; D remains unclear. Germline V lookup: CDR1 SGHAT, CDR2 FQDESV (reference sequence). There are 15 residues in the CDR3. Trimming removed 1 base from V and 0 bases from J, with 7 bases in between. CDR3 in amino acids: CASSLGRSSYNEQFF. CDR3 DNA: TGTGCCAGCAGCTTAGGCAGAAGCTCCTACAATGAGCAGTTCTTC.

The chain couples TRBV28 to TRBJ2-1; TRBD1 aligns across 7 bases. J lost 4 bases, V lost 5 bases, and 17 bases had no gene match. Germline CDR1 reads MDHEN; CDR2 reads SYDVKM. The CDR3 spans 18 residues. In DNA form, the CDR3 reads TGTGCCAGCAGTACCCCCCTTGCCCGGGACAGCCTGTACAATGAGCAGTTCTTC. It encodes CASSTPLARDSLYNEQFF.

The V gene is TRBV7-9, the J gene TRBJ2-1, with 10 bases that match TRBD2. Looked up from germline, CDR1 is SEHNR and CDR2 is FQNEAQ (reference sequence). Trimming took 2 bases from V and 6 from J; bases not matched to a gene: 4. The CDR3 covers 15 residues. The CDR3, as DNA: TGTGCCAGCAGCTTAAAAGCGGGAGGGCTCAATGAGCAGTTCTTC. Protein product: CASSLKAGGLNEQFF. Variable domain in full (rest from reference TRBV7-9 and TRBJ2-1): DTGVSQNPRHKITKRGQNVTFRCDPISEHNRLYWYRQTLGQGPEFLTYFQNEAQLEKSRLLSDRFSAERPKGSFSTLEIQRTEQGDSAMYLCASSLKAGGLNEQFFGPGTRLTVL.

The J gene is TRBJ2-2, the V gene TRBV14; no reliable D call. CDR1 and CDR2 from the germline V gene are SGHDN and FVKESK. CDR3 length equals 14 residues. Trimming cost V 1 base and J 6 bases, with 9 bases left between them. The CDR3 sequence is CASSQGEGAGELFF. The CDR3 bases are TGTGCCAGCAGCCAAGGGGAAGGAGCCGGGGAGCTGTTTTTT.

This chain uses TRBV4-3 with TRBJ1-4, with 7 bases identical to TRBD1. Germline loops: CDR1 LGHNA, CDR2 YSLEER. J lost 0 bases, V lost 3 bases, and 7 bases had no gene match. The CDR3 consists of 17 residues. CDR3 protein: CASSQDYRGSTNEKLFF. CDR3 bases: TGCGCCAGCAGCCAGGATTACAGGGGTTCAACTAATGAAAAACTGTTTTTT.

V and J are TRBV9 and TRBJ2-5; D possibly corresponds to TRBD2 (5 bases). With 0 bases removed from V and 5 bases from J, the gap between germline ends came to 5 bases. The V gene's germline CDR1 is SGDLS and CDR2 YYNGEE. The CDR3 has 12 residues. CDR3 sequence: CASSVGRETQYF. In nucleotides, the CDR3 is TGTGCCAGCAGCGTAGGGAGGGAGACCCAGTACTTC.

Here the CDR3 DNA reads TGTGCCAGCGGAGTGGGATCAAACAATGAGCAGTTCTTC. This sequence encodes CASGVGSNNEQFF. J is TRBJ2-1 and V is TRBV7-6; no clear D gene. Per germline, CDR1 SGHVS and CDR2 FNYEAQ. The germline V and J ends were trimmed by 8 bases and 5 bases, with 13 bases remaining between them. There are 13 residues in the CDR3.

The chain is built from TRBV18 and TRBJ2-7; D remains ambiguous. V lost 3 bases, J lost 0 bases, and 3 bases lay in between. Germline values: CDR1 KGHSH, CDR2 LQKENI. This CDR3 is 12 amino acids long. This CDR3 reads CASSPPSYEQYF. For the CDR3, the DNA is TGTGCCAGCTCACCTCCCTCCTACGAGCAGTACTTC.